One and the same sample provided the 29 T cell receptor beta chains below, sequenced in a study of blood T cells in healthy people across ages (dated by TCRdb to between 2015 and 2017). Receptor amplification or capture employed 5' RACE. The instrument given in TCRdb is Illumina HiSeq 2500. The second PCR ran for roughly 7 to 12 cycles and used a J-beta primer mix along with a sample-barcoded 5' primer. TCRdb's own reprocessing of the public reads used fastp at Q25 and MiXCR and kept productive beta chains. All rows with the same CDR3 protein become a single entry with the most common DNA and genes. A total of roughly 1.5 million distinct CDR3 sequences appear in this sample, 35% to 45% of them only once. Over 3.5% of the sample is in the top ten clones. Sequenced input: blood. The receptors originated from a woman younger than 35 in good health.

This clonotype was seen only a few times. The V call is TRBV9, the J call TRBJ2-7; D is ambiguous. Looked up from germline, CDR1 is SGDLS and CDR2 is YYNGEE. The ends were cut back, 4 bases at V and 0 bases at J, with 8 bases in the middle. This CDR3 has 13 residues. The CDR3 reads CASSPDASYEQYF. In nucleotides, the CDR3 is TGTGCCAGCAGCCCGGACGCCTCCTACGAGCAGTACTTC.

This clonotype appeared many times. The chain is built from TRBV29-1 and TRBJ2-7; D is possibly TRBD1 (6 bases). This CDR3 is built from 13 residues. Germline CDR1 and CDR2: SQVTM and ANQGSEA. V was clipped by 6 bases and J by 0 bases, with 12 bases between them. CDR3 nucleotides: TGCAGCGTAACCAGGGGAAGCTCCTACGAGCAGTACTTC. It encodes CSVTRGSSYEQYF.

This clonotype was seen more than once but under ten times. This chain connects TRBV15 to TRBJ2-7; 10 bases line up with TRBD1. Per the germline V gene, CDR1 is LNHNV and CDR2 is YYDKDF (reference sequence). The trim removed 5 bases at V and 2 bases at J, leaving 6 bases unmatched. This CDR3 region has 15 residues. The CDR3 spells CATSGPGQGAYEQYF. The DNA for the CDR3 is TGTGCCACCAGCGGACCCGGACAGGGGGCCTACGAGCAGTACTTC. The entire variable domain, with the rest obtained from reference TRBV15 and TRBJ2-7, is as follows: DAMVIQNPRYQVTQFGKPVTLSCSQTLNHNVMYWYQQKSSQAPKLLFHYYDKDFNNEADTPDNFQSRRPNTSFCFLDIRSPGLGDTAMYLCATSGPGQGAYEQYFGPGTRLTVT.

This chain joins TRBV29-1 and TRBJ1-1, with a possible D match to TRBD1 (5 bases). Germline assignment: CDR1 SQVTM and CDR2 ANQGSEA. Trimming pared 3 bases from V and 7 bases from J, leaving 18 bases between. This CDR3 is 14 amino acids long. CDR3 amino acids: CSVDLAGAKIEAFF. In DNA, the CDR3 is TGCAGCGTTGATCTAGCTGGGGCGAAGATTGAAGCTTTCTTT.

This clonotype has a handful of counts. CDR3 DNA sequence: TGTGCCAGCAGCCAAGAGCAAGGAGTCTATGGCTACACCTTC. This codes for CASSQEQGVYGYTF. This rearrangement joins TRBV3-1 to TRBJ1-2; D uncertain. Per germline, CDR1 LGHDT and CDR2 YNNKEL (reference sequence). The CDR3 has 14 residues. V was shortened by 0 bases and J by 4 bases, with 9 bases between the two germline ends.

This chain uses TRBV3-1 with TRBJ2-1; TRBD2 agrees at 7 bases. The CDR3 spans 17 residues. After removal of 3 bases from V and 5 bases from J, the junction contained 13 bases not matched to a gene. CDR1 LGHDT and CDR2 YNNKEL come from the germline V gene (reference sequence). CDR3 in DNA: TGTGCCAGCAGCCAGACCGGGCTAGCGGACATCCACAATGAGCAGTTCTTC. It is translated as CASSQTGLADIHNEQFF.

This clonotype occurred a few times. The gene calls are TRBV4-3 and TRBJ1-4; no firm D call. The CDR3 spans 16 residues. Trimming stripped 0 bases from V and 5 bases from J, with 13 bases between. Germline CDR1 LGHNA, CDR2 YSLEER. DNA for the CDR3: TGCGCCAGCAGCCAAGATGTGGGCAGGAAAAATGAAAAACTGTTTTTT. This encodes CASSQDVGRKNEKLFF.

The chain combines TRBV14 with TRBJ2-6, with D uncertain. Germline V CDR1 and CDR2: SGHDN, FVKESK. This CDR3 region has 16 residues. The germline V and J ends were trimmed by 4 bases and 0 bases, with 10 bases remaining between them. The CDR3 spells CASSLRRISGANVLTF. The CDR3 DNA follows: TGTGCCAGCAGCCTACGACGGATCTCTGGGGCCAACGTCCTGACTTTC.

V is TRBV3-1 and J is TRBJ1-2, with 7 positions matching TRBD1. The CDR3 contains 16 residues. Per the germline V gene, CDR1 is LGHDT and CDR2 is YNNKEL (reference sequence). The trim removed 0 bases at V and 6 bases at J, leaving 10 bases unmatched. CDR3 in DNA: TGTGCCAGCAGCCAAGACCGGGCCGGGACAGTTCATGGCTACACCTTC. It translates to CASSQDRAGTVHGYTF.

For this clonotype: Mismatch with germline at one junction end may stem from a read error. The rearrangement uses TRBV27 and TRBJ2-1; D is undetermined. Germline CDR1 reads MNHEY; CDR2 reads SMNVEV (reference sequence). This CDR3 comprises 17 residues. The CDR3 region has the DNA TGTGCCAGCAAGACGGTCAAGGGATGGAGCTCCAACAATGAGCAGTTCTTC. It codes for CASKTVKGWSSNNEQFF.

This chain connects TRBV12-3 or TRBV12-4 to TRBJ2-1; 9 positions agree with TRBD1. CDR3 length: 16 amino acids. Trimming removed 6 bases from V and 9 bases from J; junction bases left unmatched: 15. The CDR3 nucleotides read TGTGCCAGCAGAAGCGGACAGGGGAATTCGGTTGGTGAGCAGTTCTTC. This sequence encodes CASRSGQGNSVGEQFF.

V and J are TRBV7-2 and TRBJ2-7, with D possibly matching TRBD2 (6 bases). The germline V gene has CDR1 SGHTA and CDR2 FQGNSA. CDR3 size: 13 residues. The V end lost 4 bases, the J end lost 4 bases, and 11 bases lay between the germline ends. CDR3 sequence reads: CASSCGGLYEQYF. The CDR3, as DNA: TGTGCCAGCAGCTGCGGAGGGCTGTACGAGCAGTACTTC.

V and J are TRBV12-3 or TRBV12-4 and TRBJ1-2; 7 bases are a match to TRBD1. This CDR3 has 14 residues. The ends lost 5 bases at V and 7 bases at J; junction bases unmatched: 10. CDR3 sequence reads: CASSVDTPGGGYTF. CDR3 bases: TGTGCCAGCAGTGTAGACACACCAGGGGGTGGCTACACCTTC.

This clonotype has only a few counts. The CDR3 nucleotides are TGCGCCAGCAGCCAAGATTCGGGACTTTCCTCCTACGAGCAGTACTTC. This codes for CASSQDSGLSSYEQYF. The chain has TRBV4-3 and TRBJ2-7; possible D gene TRBD2, 6 bases. This CDR3 has 16 residues. The V end lost 0 bases, the J end lost 0 bases, and 12 bases lay between the germline ends. Germline CDR1 LGHNA, CDR2 YSLEER.

The chain is built from TRBV4-3 and TRBJ2-1; possible D gene TRBD2, 7 bases. V was pared by 3 bases and J by 7 bases, with 19 bases between. This CDR3 has 16 amino acids. The germline V gene encodes CDR1 LGHNA and CDR2 YSLEER. CDR3 sequence reads: CASSHTWGGAGNEQFF. The CDR3 DNA reads TGCGCCAGCAGCCACACTTGGGGGGGGGCGGGTAATGAGCAGTTCTTC.

This rearrangement joins TRBV27 to TRBJ2-7; D is possibly TRBD2 (6 bases). The CDR3 has 16 amino acids. CDR1 is MNHEY, CDR2 SMNVEV, per germline (reference sequence). V dropped 3 bases and J dropped 2 bases, with 17 bases sitting between them. CDR3 residues: CASSFRSSGVPYEQYF. CDR3 sequence (DNA): TGTGCCAGCAGTTTCCGGTCGTCGGGGGTCCCCTACGAGCAGTACTTC.

This clonotype was counted only a few times. The chain employs TRBV7-9 and TRBJ2-7, with 9 bases fitting TRBD1. V shed 3 bases, J shed 4 bases, and the junction held 4 bases outside the gene matches. Germline values: CDR1 SEHNR, CDR2 FQNEAQ (reference sequence). The CDR3 spans 14 residues. The CDR3 nucleotides are TGTGCCAGCAGCTTCGTGGGACAGGGATACGAGCAGTACTTC. Its protein is CASSFVGQGYEQYF.

V is TRBV28 and J is TRBJ2-1; D call uncertain. The ends were cut back, 1 base at V and 0 bases at J, with 13 bases in the middle. The CDR3 has 17 amino acids. Germline CDR1 and CDR2: MDHEN and SYDVKM. The CDR3 sequence: CASSLSVGRSSYNEQFF. The CDR3 DNA follows: TGTGCCAGCAGTTTATCGGTGGGCAGAAGCTCCTACAATGAGCAGTTCTTC. Full variable domain (outside the CDR3, taken from reference TRBV28 and TRBJ2-1): DVKVTQSSRYLVKRTGEKVFLECVQDMDHENMFWYRQDPGLGLRLIYFSYDVKMKEKGDIPEGYSVSREKKERFSLILESASTNQTSMYLCASSLSVGRSSYNEQFFGPGTRLTVL.

V is TRBV11-1 and J is TRBJ2-1, with a weak D call TRBD1 (6 bases). Germline V gene data show CDR1 as SGHAT and CDR2 as FQDESV (reference sequence). V was clipped by 8 bases and J by 3 bases, with 17 bases between them. The CDR3 has 15 amino acids. CDR3 sequence (DNA): TGTGCCAGCGCTCACCGGGACACTAACTACAATGAGCAGTTCTTC. Its translation: CASAHRDTNYNEQFF.

V usage is TRBV6-2 or TRBV6-3 and J usage is TRBJ2-5; a weak D match, TRBD2 (6 bases). The length of the CDR3 is 14 residues. Trimming left V 1 base short and J 1 base short, with 7 bases between. Germline loops: CDR1 MNHEY, CDR2 SVGEGT. The CDR3 loop reads CASSYWTTQETQYF. In DNA, the CDR3 is TGTGCCAGCAGTTACTGGACTACCCAAGAGACCCAGTACTTC.

This chain uses TRBV29-1 with TRBJ2-5; D gene unclear. The J call may be faulty, since TRBJ2-7 better matches the DNA end. The CDR3 contains 14 residues. Per the germline V gene, CDR1 is SQVTM and CDR2 is ANQGSEA. In DNA, the CDR3 is TGCAGCGTTGTCCTTGCTGGGCTAGGCTACGAGCAGTACTTC. Its translation: CSVVLAGLGYEQYF.

This clonotype was detected only a few times. V is TRBV20-1 and J is TRBJ2-3, with D possibly TRBD2 on 6 matching bases. The length of the CDR3 is 12 residues. Germline V gene sequence: CDR1 DFQATT, CDR2 SNEGSKA (reference sequence). CDR3 DNA sequence: TGCGCTAAGACTAGTCCCGCAGATACGCAGTATTTT. Its protein is CAKTSPADTQYF.

This clonotype was counted only a few times. This chain uses TRBV20-1 with TRBJ2-1; D is uncertain. The CDR3 spans 13 residues. CDR1 is DFQATT, CDR2 SNEGSKA, per germline (reference sequence). Trimming left V 0 bases short and J 3 bases short, with 6 bases between. The CDR3 coding sequence is TGCAGTGCTAGAGATCTTAACTACAATGAGCAGTTCTTC. It codes for CSARDLNYNEQFF.

The chain links TRBV11-3 to TRBJ2-1; D is perhaps TRBD1 (6 bases). Germline loops: CDR1 SGHNT, CDR2 YENEEA. The length of the CDR3 is 14 residues. V was clipped by 2 bases and J by 7 bases, with 12 bases between them. The CDR3 nucleotides are TGTGCCAGCAGCTTACCCGACAGGAGGAATGAGCAGTTCTTC. This gives the protein CASSLPDRRNEQFF.

The V gene is TRBV20-1, the J gene TRBJ2-5, with D possibly matching TRBD2 (5 bases). The J call may not be correct, given that the DNA end is closer to TRBJ2-7. CDR3 length: 12 amino acids. In germline, CDR1 is DFQATT, CDR2 SNEGSKA (reference sequence). The CDR3 sequence is CSGSGANYEQYF. The CDR3 bases are TGCAGTGGAAGCGGTGCCAACTACGAGCAGTACTTC.

J is TRBJ2-4 and V is TRBV7-9, with TRBD1 matching over 12 bases. The J call is in doubt because the DNA end fits TRBJ2-7 better. Per germline, CDR1 SEHNR and CDR2 FQNEAQ (reference sequence). This CDR3 region has 16 residues. The CDR3 loop reads CASSSRDRGHSNEQYF. The CDR3, as DNA: TGTGCCAGCAGCTCCCGGGACAGGGGGCATTCGAACGAGCAGTACTTC.

This clonotype has only a few counts. CDR3 DNA: TGTGCCAGCAAGAATCGGGGGTCGGGCGAGCAGTACTTC. Its protein product is CASKNRGSGEQYF. V is TRBV12-3 or TRBV12-4 and J is TRBJ2-7; D may be TRBD2 (6 bases). With 7 bases removed from V and 6 bases from J, the gap between germline ends came to 16 bases. CDR3 length equals 13 residues.

The chain recombines TRBV14 with TRBJ2-1; a weak D match, TRBD1 (5 bases). The CDR3 spans 19 residues. V gave up 0 bases and J gave up 2 bases, with 20 bases separating them. The germline CDR1 and CDR2 sequences are SGHDN and FVKESK. The CDR3 bases are TGTGCCAGCAGCCAAGAAGGTCAGGGTGGCCCTACTACCTACAATGAGCAGTTCTTC. This translates into CASSQEGQGGPTTYNEQFF.

V usage is TRBV20-1 and J usage is TRBJ2-3; 10 bases align to TRBD2. There are 16 residues in the CDR3. The germline V gene has CDR1 DFQATT and CDR2 SNEGSKA (reference sequence). The V segment lost 4 bases and the J segment 0 bases; nucleotides outside the gene matches: 7. CDR3 nucleotides: TGCAGTGCTAACCGGCCAGCGGGGGGGAGCACAGATACGCAGTATTTT. It codes for CSANRPAGGSTDTQYF.